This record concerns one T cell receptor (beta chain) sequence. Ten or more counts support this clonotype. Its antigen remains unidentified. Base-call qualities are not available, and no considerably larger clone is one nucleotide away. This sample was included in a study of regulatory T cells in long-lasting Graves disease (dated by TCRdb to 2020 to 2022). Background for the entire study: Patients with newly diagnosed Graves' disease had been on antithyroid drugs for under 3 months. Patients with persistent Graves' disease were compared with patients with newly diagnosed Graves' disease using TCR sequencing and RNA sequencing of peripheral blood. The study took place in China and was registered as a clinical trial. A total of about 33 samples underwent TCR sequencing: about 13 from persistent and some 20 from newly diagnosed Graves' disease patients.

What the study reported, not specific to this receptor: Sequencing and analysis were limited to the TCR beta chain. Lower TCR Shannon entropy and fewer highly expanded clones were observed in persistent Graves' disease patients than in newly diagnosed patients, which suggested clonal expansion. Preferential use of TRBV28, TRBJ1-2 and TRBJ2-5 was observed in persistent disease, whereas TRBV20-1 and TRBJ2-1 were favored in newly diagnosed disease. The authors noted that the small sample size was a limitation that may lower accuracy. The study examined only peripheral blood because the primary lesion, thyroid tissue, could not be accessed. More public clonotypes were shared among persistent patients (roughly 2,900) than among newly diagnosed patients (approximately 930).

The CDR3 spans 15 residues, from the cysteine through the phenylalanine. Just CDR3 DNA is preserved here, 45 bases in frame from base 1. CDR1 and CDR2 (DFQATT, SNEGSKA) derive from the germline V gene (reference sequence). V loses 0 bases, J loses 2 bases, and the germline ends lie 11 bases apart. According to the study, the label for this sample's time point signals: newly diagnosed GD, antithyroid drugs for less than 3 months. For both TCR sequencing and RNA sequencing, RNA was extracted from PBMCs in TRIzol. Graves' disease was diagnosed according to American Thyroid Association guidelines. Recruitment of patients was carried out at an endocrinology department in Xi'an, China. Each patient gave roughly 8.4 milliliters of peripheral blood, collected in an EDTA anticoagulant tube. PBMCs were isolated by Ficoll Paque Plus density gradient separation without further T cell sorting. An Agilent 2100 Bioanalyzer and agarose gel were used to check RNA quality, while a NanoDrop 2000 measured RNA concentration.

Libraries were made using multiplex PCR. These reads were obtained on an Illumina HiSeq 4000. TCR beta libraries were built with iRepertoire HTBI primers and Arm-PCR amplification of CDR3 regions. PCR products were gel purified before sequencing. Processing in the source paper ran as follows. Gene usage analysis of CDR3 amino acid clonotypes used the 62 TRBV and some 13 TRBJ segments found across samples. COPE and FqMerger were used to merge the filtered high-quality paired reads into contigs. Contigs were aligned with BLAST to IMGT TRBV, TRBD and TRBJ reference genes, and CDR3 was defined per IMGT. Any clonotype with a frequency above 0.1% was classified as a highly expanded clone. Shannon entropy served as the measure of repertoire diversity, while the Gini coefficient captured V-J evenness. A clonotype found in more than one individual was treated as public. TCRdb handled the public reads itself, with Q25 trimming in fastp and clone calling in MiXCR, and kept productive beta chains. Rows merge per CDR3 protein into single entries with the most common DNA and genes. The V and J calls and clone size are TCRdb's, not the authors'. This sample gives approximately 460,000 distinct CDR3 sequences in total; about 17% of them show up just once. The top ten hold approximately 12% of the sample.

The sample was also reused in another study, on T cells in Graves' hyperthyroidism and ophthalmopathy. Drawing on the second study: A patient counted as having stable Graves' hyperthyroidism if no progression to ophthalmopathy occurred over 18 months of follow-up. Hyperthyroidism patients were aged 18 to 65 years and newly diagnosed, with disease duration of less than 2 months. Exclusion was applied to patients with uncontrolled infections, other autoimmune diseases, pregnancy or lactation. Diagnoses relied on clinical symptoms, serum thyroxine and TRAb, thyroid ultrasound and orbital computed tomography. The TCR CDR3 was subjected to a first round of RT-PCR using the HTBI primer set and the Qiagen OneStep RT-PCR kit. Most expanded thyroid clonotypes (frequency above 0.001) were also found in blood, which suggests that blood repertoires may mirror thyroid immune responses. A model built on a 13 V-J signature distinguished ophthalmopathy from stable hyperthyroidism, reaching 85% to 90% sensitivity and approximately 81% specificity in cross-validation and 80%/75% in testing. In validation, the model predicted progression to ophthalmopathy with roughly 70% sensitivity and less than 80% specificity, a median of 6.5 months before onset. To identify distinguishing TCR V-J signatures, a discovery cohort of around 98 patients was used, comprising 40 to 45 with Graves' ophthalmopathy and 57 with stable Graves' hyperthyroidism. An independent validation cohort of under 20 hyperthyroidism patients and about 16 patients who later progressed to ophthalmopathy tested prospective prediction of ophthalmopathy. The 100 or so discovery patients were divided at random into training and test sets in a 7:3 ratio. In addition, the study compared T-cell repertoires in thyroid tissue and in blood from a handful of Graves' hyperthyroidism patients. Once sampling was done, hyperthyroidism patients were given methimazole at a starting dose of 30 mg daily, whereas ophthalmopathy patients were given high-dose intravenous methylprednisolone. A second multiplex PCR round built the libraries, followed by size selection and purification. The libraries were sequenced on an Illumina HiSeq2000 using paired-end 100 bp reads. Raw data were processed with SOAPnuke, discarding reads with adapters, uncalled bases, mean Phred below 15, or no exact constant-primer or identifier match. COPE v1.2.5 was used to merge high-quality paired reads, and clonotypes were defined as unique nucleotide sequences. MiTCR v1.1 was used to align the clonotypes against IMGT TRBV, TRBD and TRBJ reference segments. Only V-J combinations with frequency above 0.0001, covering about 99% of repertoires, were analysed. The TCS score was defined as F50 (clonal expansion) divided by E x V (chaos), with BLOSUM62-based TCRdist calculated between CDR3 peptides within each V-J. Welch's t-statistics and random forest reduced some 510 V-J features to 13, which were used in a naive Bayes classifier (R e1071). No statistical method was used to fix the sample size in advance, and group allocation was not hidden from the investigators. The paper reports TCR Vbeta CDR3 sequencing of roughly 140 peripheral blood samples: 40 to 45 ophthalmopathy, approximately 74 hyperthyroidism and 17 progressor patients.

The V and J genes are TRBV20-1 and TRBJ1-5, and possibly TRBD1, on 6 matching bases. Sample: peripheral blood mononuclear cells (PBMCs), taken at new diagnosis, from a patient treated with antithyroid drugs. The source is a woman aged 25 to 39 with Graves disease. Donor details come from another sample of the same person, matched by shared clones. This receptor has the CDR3 CSARDRGVGNQPQHF. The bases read TGCAGTGCTAGAGATAGGGGGGTGGGCAATCAGCCCCAGCATTTT.